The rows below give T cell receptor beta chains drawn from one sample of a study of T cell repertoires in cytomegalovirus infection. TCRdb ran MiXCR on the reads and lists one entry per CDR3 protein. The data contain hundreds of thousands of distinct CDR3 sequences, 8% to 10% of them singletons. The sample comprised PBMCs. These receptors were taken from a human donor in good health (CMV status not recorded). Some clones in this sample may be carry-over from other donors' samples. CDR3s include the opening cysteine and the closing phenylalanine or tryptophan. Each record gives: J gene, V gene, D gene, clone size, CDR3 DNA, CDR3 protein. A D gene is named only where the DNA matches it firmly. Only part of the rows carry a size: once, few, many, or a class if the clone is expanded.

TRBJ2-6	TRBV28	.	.	TGTGCCAGCAGTTTAGTGAGTCGGGGTACTGGTGCCAACGTCCTGACTTTC	CASSLVSRGTGANVLTF
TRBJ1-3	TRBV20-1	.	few	TGCAGTGCTAGCCGCGGAATTAGAAACACCATATATTTT	CSASRGIRNTIYF
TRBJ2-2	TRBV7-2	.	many	TGTGCCAGCAGCCGCCCAGCGGGCCCGAACACCGGGGAGCTGTTTTTT	CASSRPAGPNTGELFF
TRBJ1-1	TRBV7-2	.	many	TGTGCCAGCAGCTCGAACCCTAGGGGGACTGAAGCTTTCTTT	CASSSNPRGTEAFF
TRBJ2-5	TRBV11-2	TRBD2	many	TGTGCCAGCAGCTGGGGGGCGCGGGGGGGCACCGAGACCCAGTACTTC	CASSWGARGGTETQYF
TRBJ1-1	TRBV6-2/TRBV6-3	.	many	TGTGCCAGCAGTTCCCCCGGGCAGATGAACACTGAAGCTTTCTTT	CASSSPGQMNTEAFF
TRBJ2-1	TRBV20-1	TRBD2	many	TGCAGTGCCACTGGACTAGCGGGGGGTGATGAGCAGTTCTTC	CSATGLAGGDEQFF
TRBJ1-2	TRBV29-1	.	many	TGCAGCGTTCCGTCCCCCGCGCGTTACGACACCTTC	CSVPSPARYDTF
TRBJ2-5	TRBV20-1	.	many	TGCAGTGCTAGAGATGGGCAGATCCAAGAGACCCAGTACTTC	CSARDGQIQETQYF
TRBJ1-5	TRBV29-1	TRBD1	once	TGCAGCGCTCTATACAGGGGACAGCCCCAGCATTTT	CSALYRGQPQHF
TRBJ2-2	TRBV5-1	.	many	TGCGCCAGCACCCAGGACGGGCTCCCTAACACCGGGGAGCTGTTTTTT	CASTQDGLPNTGELFF
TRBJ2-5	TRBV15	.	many	TGTGCCACCAGCCCGAACCAGGGGCGGGGGGAGACCCAGTACTTC	CATSPNQGRGETQYF
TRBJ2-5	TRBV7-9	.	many	TGTGCCAGCAGCTTACCCTCAGGGTTCCGACAAGAGACCCAGTACTTC	CASSLPSGFRQETQYF
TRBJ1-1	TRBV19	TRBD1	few	TGTGCCAGTAGAGGTCCCGGGACAGGGACCACTGAAGCTTTCTTT	CASRGPGTGTTEAFF
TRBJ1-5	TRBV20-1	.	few	TGCAGTGCAATGCGGGGCGATACTATCCAGCCCCAGCATTTT	CSAMRGDTIQPQHF
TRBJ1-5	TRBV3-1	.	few	TGTGCCAGCAGCCAAGATTCGGCTCTGCCCCAGCATTTT	CASSQDSALPQHF
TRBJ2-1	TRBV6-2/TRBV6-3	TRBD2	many	TGTGCCAGCAGTTACTCGTCGCTAGCGGGGGGGCGAGGCAATGAGCAGTTCTTC	CASSYSSLAGGRGNEQFF
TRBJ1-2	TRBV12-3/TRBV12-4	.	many	TGTGCCAGCAGTTGGACAGTCAACTATGGCTACACCTTC	CASSWTVNYGYTF
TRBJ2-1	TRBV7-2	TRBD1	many	TGTGCCAGCAGCTTAGAAGGGACAGTAAACAATGAGCAGTTCTTC	CASSLEGTVNNEQFF
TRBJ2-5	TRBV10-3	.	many	TGTGCCATCAGTGACGGGTCCCCAACGACCCAGTACTTC	CAISDGSPTTQYF
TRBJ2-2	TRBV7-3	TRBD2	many	TGTGCCAGCAGCACCGGGACTAGCGGGAAAGACACCGGGGAGCTGTTTTTT	CASSTGTSGKDTGELFF
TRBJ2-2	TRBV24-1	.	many	TGTGCCACCAGTGATCTAGGGACACCACTTAACACCGGGGAGCTGTTTTTT	CATSDLGTPLNTGELFF
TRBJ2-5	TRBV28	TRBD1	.	TGTGCCAGCAGTTTGGGGGGACAGGGAGTCGGGACCCAGTACTTC	CASSLGGQGVGTQYF
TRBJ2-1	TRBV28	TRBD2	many	TGTGCCGCAAGACTAGCGGGGGGTAATGAGCAGTTCTTC	CAARLAGGNEQFF
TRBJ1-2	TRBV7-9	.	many	TGTGCCAGCAGCACGGGTGGGGTCTTGTCTTACTATGGCTACACCTTC	CASSTGGVLSYYGYTF
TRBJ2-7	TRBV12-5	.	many	TGTGCTAGTCTGTTGCAGGGCGGTTGGGAGCAGTACTTC	CASLLQGGWEQYF
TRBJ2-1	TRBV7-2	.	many	TGTGCCAGCACCGGTAGCCGGAGCTCCTACAATGAGCAGTTCTTC	CASTGSRSSYNEQFF
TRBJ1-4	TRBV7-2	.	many	TGTGCCAGCAGCTTATATGGCGAAAAACTGTTTTTT	CASSLYGEKLFF
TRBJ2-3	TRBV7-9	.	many	TGTGCCAGCAGCTCAGCGGAACAGAGCACAGATACGCAGTATTTT	CASSSAEQSTDTQYF
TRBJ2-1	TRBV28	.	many	TGTGCCAGCAGTTCCCCCAGGTTAGCCGGCTACAATGAGCAGTTCTTC	CASSSPRLAGYNEQFF
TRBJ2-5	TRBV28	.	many	TGTGCCAGCAGGGGGAGGACAACCCGGGAAGAGACCCAGTACTTC	CASRGRTTREETQYF